Listed below are T cell receptor beta chains from one sample, sequenced in a study of PD-L1 blockade in urothelial cancer. Assay used: immunoSEQ multiplex PCR; TCRdb lists only in-frame clones, some missing. The data show 95,000 to 100,000 clones, around 90% seen once. The specimen comprised PBMCs, sampled around atezolizumab (anti-PD-L1) treatment. The receptors shown here come from a man aged 55 to 70 with urothelial cancer. Each CDR3 is given with its conserved first and last residue. A D gene is named only where the DNA matches it firmly. Part of the rows lack a size; the others show once, few, many or a class for expanded clones.

j_call,clone_size,d_call,v_call,cdr3_aa,cdr3_nt
TRBJ2-5,.,TRBD1,TRBV28,CAIGARQGSGETQYF,TGTGCCATAGGTGCCCGACAGGGGTCAGGAGAGACCCAGTACTTC
TRBJ1-1,once,.,TRBV6-5,CASSSGYQDTEAFF,TGTGCCAGCAGTTCAGGGTATCAGGACACTGAAGCTTTCTTT
TRBJ2-7,.,TRBD2,TRBV19,CASSYVAGISYEQYF,TGTGCCAGTAGTTACGTAGCGGGGATCTCCTACGAGCAGTACTTC
TRBJ1-5,.,TRBD1,TRBV18,CASKGQGDYQPQHF,TGTGCCAGCAAGGGACAGGGAGATTATCAGCCCCAGCATTTT
TRBJ1-2,once,TRBD1,TRBV5-1,CASSSQGASSPGYGYTF,TGCGCCAGCAGCTCACAGGGGGCCTCCTCCCCCGGCTATGGCTACACCTTC
TRBJ1-4,.,TRBD1,TRBV7-8,CASSSQGRSNEKLFF,TGTGCCAGCAGCTCACAGGGGAGGAGTAATGAAAAACTGTTTTTT
TRBJ2-7,.,.,TRBV5-1,CASSLQTASYEQYF,TGCGCCAGCAGCTTGCAGACAGCCTCCTACGAGCAGTACTTC
TRBJ2-7,.,TRBD1,TRBV5-1,CASSFDRVPYEQYF,TGCGCCAGCAGCTTTGACAGGGTACCCTACGAGCAGTACTTC
TRBJ1-5,.,.,TRBV6-6,CASSYSTVGGEQPQHF,TGTGCCAGCAGTTACTCAACGGTAGGAGGGGAACAGCCCCAGCATTTT
TRBJ2-1,.,.,TRBV7-9,CASSLRTTNEQFF,TGTGCCAGCAGCTTACGGACTACCAATGAGCAGTTCTTC
TRBJ2-1,.,.,TRBV28,CASSPLLGREERNEQFF,TGTGCCAGCAGTCCACTCTTAGGGCGGGAAGAGAGGAATGAGCAGTTCTTC
TRBJ1-1,.,TRBD1,TRBV9,CASSVQGADTEAFF,TGTGCCAGCAGCGTCCAGGGGGCTGACACTGAAGCTTTCTTT
TRBJ2-1,.,TRBD2,TRBV11-2,CASSFSSGIRYNEQFF,TGTGCCAGCAGCTTCTCTAGCGGGATAAGGTACAATGAGCAGTTCTTC
TRBJ2-1,.,.,TRBV19,CATLEGGSSYNEQFF,TGTGCCACCCTAGAGGGAGGCAGCTCCTACAATGAGCAGTTCTTC
TRBJ1-1,.,TRBD1,TRBV5-1,CASSLVGQGDTEAFF,TGCGCCAGCAGCTTGGTGGGACAGGGGGATACTGAAGCTTTCTTT
TRBJ1-3,.,TRBD1,TRBV28,CASSSGQSGNTIYF,TGTGCCAGCAGCTCGGGACAGTCTGGAAACACCATATATTTT
TRBJ2-5,.,.,TRBV19,CATSGQRGETQYF,TGTGCCACCTCGGGACAACGTGGGGAGACCCAGTACTTC
TRBJ2-5,.,.,TRBV23-1,CASSHPKETQYF,TGCGCCAGCAGTCACCCCAAAGAGACCCAGTACTTC
TRBJ2-1,.,.,TRBV21-1,CASSVGTGSYNEQFF,.
TRBJ2-1,.,.,TRBV6-4,CASSDGGHNEQFF,TGTGCCAGCAGTGATGGGGGCCACAATGAGCAGTTCTTC
TRBJ2-2,.,.,TRBV12-5,CASGHLEGELFF,TGTGCTAGTGGGCATTTGGAGGGGGAGCTGTTTTTT
TRBJ2-5,.,.,TRBV4-2,CASSQEGGAQETQYF,TGTGCCAGCAGCCAAGAGGGGGGGGCCCAAGAGACCCAGTACTTC
TRBJ1-1,.,TRBD1,TRBV18,CASSPPGQGSEAFF,TGTGCCAGCTCACCCCCGGGACAGGGCTCTGAAGCTTTCTTT
TRBJ1-5,.,.,TRBV6-1,CASRGGGNQPQHF,TGTGCCAGCAGAGGGGGGGGCAATCAGCCCCAGCATTTT
TRBJ2-2,.,.,TRBV11-1,CASRLQVTGELFF,TGTGCCAGCAGACTACAGGTCACCGGGGAGCTGTTTTTT